Listed below are T cell receptor beta chains from one sample, sequenced in a study of beta chain features in type 1 diabetes. Generated by immunoSEQ multiplex PCR, the TCRdb table keeps only in-frame clones and is missing some. The sample lists some 290,000 clones; 24% were seen once. The sample was naive CD4+ T cells from blood. These receptors all stem from a woman aged 30 to 39 with type 1 diabetes. CDR3s include the opening cysteine and the closing phenylalanine or tryptophan. The D gene is left open where the match is weak. Clone size appears in some rows only: once, few, many, or a class for an expanded clone.

length	J	V	size	D	DNA	CDR3
15	TRBJ2-7	TRBV4-1	few	TRBD1	TGCGCCAGCAGCCGAACGACAGGGAATTTGGGCGAGCAGTACTTC	CASSRTTGNLGEQYF
11	TRBJ2-1	TRBV30	-	-	TGTGCCTGGGGGGGCAAGAATGAGCAGTTCTTC	CAWGGKNEQFF
14	TRBJ2-7	TRBV29-1	-	TRBD1	TGCAGCGTTGTGGGACAGAGAAGCTCCTACGAGCAGTACTTC	CSVVGQRSSYEQYF
14	TRBJ2-1	TRBV9	-	-	TGTGCCAGCAGCGCCTCCGGCTCCTACAATGAGCAGTTCTTC	CASSASGSYNEQFF
14	TRBJ2-7	TRBV28	-	TRBD1	TGTGCCAGCAGTAATCGACAGGGCCTCTACGAGCAGTACTTC	CASSNRQGLYEQYF
15	TRBJ2-3	TRBV30	-	-	TGTGCCTGGAGCGTCCCTGCGGATAACACAGATACGCAGTATTTT	CAWSVPADNTDTQYF
15	TRBJ1-5	TRBV2	once	TRBD1	TGTGCCAGCAGTGGGACAGGGGCAGGCAATCAGCCCCAGCATTTT	CASSGTGAGNQPQHF
15	TRBJ2-7	TRBV6-6	-	-	TGTGCCAGCAGTCCCGCCGGGACTGCCTCCTACGAGCAGTACTTC	CASSPAGTASYEQYF
14	TRBJ2-3	TRBV4-2	-	-	TGTGCCAGCAGCCAAGATTATAGCACAGATACGCAGTATTTT	CASSQDYSTDTQYF
14	TRBJ2-7	TRBV18	-	-	TGTGCCAGCTCACCCCCCGGGAACACCTACGAGCAGTACTTC	CASSPPGNTYEQYF
12	TRBJ1-2	TRBV18	-	-	TGTGCCAGCTCACCAGTCCTCTCTGGCTACACCTTC	CASSPVLSGYTF
14	TRBJ1-1	TRBV6-5	few	TRBD1	TGTGCCAGCAGTTATGGACAGGGGAACACTGAAGCTTTCTTT	CASSYGQGNTEAFF
12	TRBJ2-3	TRBV7-9	few	-	TGTGCCACTATCGGGGGCACAGATACGCAGTATTTT	CATIGGTDTQYF
12	TRBJ1-1	TRBV7-9	few	-	TGTGCCAGCAGCTCCGTATCCACTGAAGCTTTCTTT	CASSSVSTEAFF
16	TRBJ2-1	TRBV27	-	TRBD2	TGTGCCAGCAGTTTAACTAGCGGGAGGACTTACAATGAGCAGTTCTTC	CASSLTSGRTYNEQFF
19	TRBJ2-1	TRBV9	-	-	TGTGCCAGCAGCGTAGAAGAGGGGGTTGCGTACGGGAGGAGGAATGAGCAGTTCTTC	CASSVEEGVAYGRRNEQFF
11	TRBJ2-7	TRBV30	few	TRBD2	TGTGCCTGGACTAGCGGGGACGAGCAGTACTTC	CAWTSGDEQYF
13	TRBJ1-3	TRBV27	-	-	TGTGCCAGCAGTTCAGAAGTAGGAAACACCATATATTTT	CASSSEVGNTIYF
14	TRBJ2-1	TRBV18	-	-	TGTGCCAGCTCACCACCGGGCCCCACCAATGAGCAGTTCTTC	CASSPPGPTNEQFF
14	TRBJ2-5	TRBV5-1	few	TRBD1	TGCGCCAGCAGCTTGGTGGGACAGAAAGAGACCCAGTACTTC	CASSLVGQKETQYF
15	TRBJ2-1	TRBV6-4	few	TRBD2	TGTGCCAGCAGTGATCGTCTAGCGGGACGGTATGAGCAGTTCTTC	CASSDRLAGRYEQFF
14	TRBJ1-3	TRBV30	once	-	TGTGCCTGGAGTGTGGGCAGCTCTGGAAACACCATATATTTT	CAWSVGSSGNTIYF
14	TRBJ2-5	TRBV6-1	-	TRBD1	TGTGCCAGCAGTACTCTAGGACAGGTAGAGACCCAGTACTTC	CASSTLGQVETQYF
11	TRBJ1-4	TRBV23-1	few	-	TGCGCCAGCAGCCATAATGAAAAACTGTTTTTT	CASSHNEKLFF
12	TRBJ2-1	TRBV30	-	-	TGTGCCTGGAGGGCTTCGAAGAATGAGCAGTTCTTC	CAWRASKNEQFF
13	TRBJ1-4	TRBV6-1	-	-	TGTGCCACCGGGGATCAAGAAAATGAAAAACTGTTTTTT	CATGDQENEKLFF
13	TRBJ1-1	TRBV30	-	TRBD1	TGTGCCTCGACGGTCGGACAGGGGCTTCGAGCTTTCTTT	CASTVGQGLRAFF
15	TRBJ2-3	TRBV15	-	TRBD2	TGTGCCACCAGTAAACTAGCGGGAGGGATAAATACGCAGTATTTT	CATSKLAGGINTQYF
13	TRBJ2-3	TRBV4-1	-	-	TGCGCCAGCAGCCAAGATTCAGAAGATACGCAGTATTTT	CASSQDSEDTQYF
12	TRBJ2-7	TRBV2	few	-	TGTGCCAGCAGCTTAGCGGACTACGAGCAGTACTTC	CASSLADYEQYF
11	TRBJ2-7	TRBV30	few	TRBD2	TGTGCCTACGGGACTAGCATCGAGCAGTACTTC	CAYGTSIEQYF
14	TRBJ2-7	TRBV7-9	-	TRBD2	TGTGCCAGCCGCCGGGGGGAGAGCTCCTACGAGCAGTACTTC	CASRRGESSYEQYF
14	TRBJ1-1	TRBV9	-	-	TGTGCCAGCAGTGGGACAATCCCGAACACTGAAGCTTTCTTT	CASSGTIPNTEAFF
12	TRBJ2-2	TRBV7-9	few	-	TGTGCCAGCAGCTGGGGGGCCGGGGAGCTGTTTTTT	CASSWGAGELFF
16	TRBJ2-1	TRBV29-1	few	TRBD2	TGCAGCGTCTCCGGGACTAGCGGTTACTCCTACAATGAGCAGTTCTTC	CSVSGTSGYSYNEQFF
14	TRBJ1-2	TRBV28	-	-	TGTGCCAGCAGTTTGGTCGACAGAGGCTATGGCTACACCTTC	CASSLVDRGYGYTF
14	TRBJ2-1	TRBV19	-	TRBD2	TGTGCCAGTAGTACAGGACTAGCCAACAATGAGCAGTTCTTC	CASSTGLANNEQFF
12	TRBJ1-5	TRBV2	few	-	TGTGCCAGCAGTCGGGATAATCAGCCCCAGCATTTT	CASSRDNQPQHF
16	TRBJ2-1	TRBV30	-	TRBD2	TGTGCCTGGAGTGGCGGAGGCGGGAGCGGCTACAATGAGCAGTTCTTC	CAWSGGGGSGYNEQFF
15	TRBJ2-3	TRBV6-5	-	-	TGTGCCAGCAGTTACTCGGGGACTCCGACAGATACGCAGTATTTT	CASSYSGTPTDTQYF
17	TRBJ2-3	TRBV11-3	few	TRBD2	TGTGCCAGCAGCCCTCGGACTAGCGGGATTGGGGCAGATACGCAGTATTTT	CASSPRTSGIGADTQYF
13	TRBJ1-5	TRBV30	few	TRBD1	TGTGCCTTGGGGACAGGGGACAATCAGCCCCAGCATTTT	CALGTGDNQPQHF
15	TRBJ2-7	TRBV4-1	few	-	TGCGCCAGCAGCCAACCAGGGGCTTCTACCTACGAGCAGTACTTC	CASSQPGASTYEQYF
15	TRBJ2-1	TRBV30	-	TRBD2	TGTGCCTGGAGAGATGGGACTAGCGGGAGGAATGAGCAGTTCTTC	CAWRDGTSGRNEQFF
13	TRBJ2-7	TRBV18	-	TRBD2	TGTGCCAGCTCACCGGGACTAGACGGCGAGCAGTACTTC	CASSPGLDGEQYF
17	TRBJ2-5	TRBV5-1	-	TRBD2	TGCGCCAGCAGCCTCTCACTAGCGGGACCGTACCAAGAGACCCAGTACTTC	CASSLSLAGPYQETQYF
13	TRBJ2-7	TRBV10-3	-	TRBD1	TGTGCCATCAACCCACAGGGGGGCTACGAGCAGTACTTC	CAINPQGGYEQYF
15	TRBJ2-2	TRBV5-4	-	-	TGTGCCAGCAGCTCCGGGGCAGGGGCGATCGGGGAGCTGTTTTTT	CASSSGAGAIGELFF
15	TRBJ2-2	TRBV4-1	-	-	TGCGCCAGCAGCCGCCCACAGGGTTTCACCGGGGAGCTGTTTTTT	CASSRPQGFTGELFF
12	TRBJ1-2	TRBV25-1	-	-	TGTGCCAGCAGCGTCAGTAATGGTGGCTACACCTTC	CASSVSNGGYTF
13	TRBJ1-1	TRBV28	-	-	TGTGCCAGCAGAACCCCGCTGGTCGGTGAAGCTTTCTTT	CASRTPLVGEAFF
15	TRBJ2-2	TRBV11-2	-	-	TGTGCCAGCAGCTTAGGATCCGCAGGCACCGGGGAGCTGTTTTTT	CASSLGSAGTGELFF
14	TRBJ1-5	TRBV6-6	-	TRBD1	TGTGCCAGCAGTGGACAGGGGAAATTTCAGCCCCAGCATTTT	CASSGQGKFQPQHF
11	TRBJ2-5	TRBV20-1	few	-	TGCAGTGCAACTCAGGGGGAGACCCAGTACTTC	CSATQGETQYF
13	TRBJ1-5	TRBV30	-	TRBD1	TGTGCCTGGAGTTCCAGGGGGGATCAGCCCCAGCATTTT	CAWSSRGDQPQHF